Described below is a single TCR beta chain sequence and its context. The data originate from a study of blood T cell repertoires in COVID-19. Per the study methods: Reference gene primers were amplified, and this amplification served to estimate nucleated cell counts. Assay: immunoSEQ multiplex PCR; the TCRdb copy retains only in-frame clones and omits some. The DNA gave D and trimming, while V, J and clone size come from that table. The sample includes some 110,000 clones, 80% to 90% of them seen just once. The TCR comes from a man in his 70s who had recovered from COVID-19. Material for sequencing was peripheral blood.

DNA for the CDR3: TGTGCCAGCAGCTTACGTTGGCAGGGTAACACAGATACGCAGTATTTT. Protein product: CASSLRWQGNTDTQYF. The chain has TRBV11-2 and TRBJ2-3; D is perhaps TRBD1 (5 bases). Trimming pared 2 bases from V and 2 bases from J, leaving 14 bases between. The CDR3 is 16 residues long. The germline V gene encodes CDR1 SGHAT and CDR2 FQNNGV.